A single sample is the source of the 17 T cell receptor beta chains below, sequenced in a study of T cells in localized non-small cell lung cancer. Assay: immunoSEQ multiplex PCR; the TCRdb copy retains only in-frame clones and omits some. The data show some 90,000 clones, roughly 86% seen once. Material: peripheral blood, obtained before any cancer treatment. The receptors stem from a man aged 40 to 69 with stage I squamous cell lung carcinoma.

This clone came up a few times. The chain has TRBV6-5 and TRBJ1-5; D unresolved. CDR1 and CDR2 (germline): MNHEY, SVGAGI. This CDR3 has 13 residues. Trimming left V 2 bases short and J 11 bases short, with 13 bases between. CDR3 sequence reads: CASSYAPKEAQHF. The CDR3 bases are TGTGCCAGCAGTTACGCCCCAAAAGAGGCCCAGCATTTT.

CDR3 loop: CASSFRTPGSGNTIYF. The CDR3 DNA follows: TGTGCCAGCAGCTTTCGGACCCCGGGGTCTGGAAACACCATATATTTT. V usage is TRBV5-4 and J usage is TRBJ1-3, with D hard to call. The CDR3 contains 16 residues. The V gene's germline CDR1 is SGHNT and CDR2 YYREEE (reference sequence). Deletions cut 2 bases from V and 1 base from J, with 13 bases between.

The chain employs TRBV6-1 and TRBJ2-2; possibly TRBD2 for D (6 bases). The V gene lost 5 bases and the J gene lost 4 bases, with 14 bases spanning the gap. Germline CDR1 is MNHNS and CDR2 is SASEGT. The CDR3 contains 15 residues. The CDR3 DNA sequence: TGTGCCAGCAGTCCCCGGACCGGGGGCACCGGGGAGCTGTTTTTT. Its protein is CASSPRTGGTGELFF.

The genes are TRBV9 and TRBJ1-1, with 8 bases fitting TRBD1. J gave up 3 bases and V 9 bases, and 16 bases lay outside the gene matches. The CDR3 loop spans 16 amino acids. The V gene's germline CDR1 is SGDLS and CDR2 YYNGEE. CDR3 DNA: TGTGCCAACACCCGGCAGGGGGCAGTTAGTGACACTGAAGCTTTCTTT. This sequence encodes CANTRQGAVSDTEAFF. Drawing the rest from reference TRBV9 and TRBJ1-1, the complete variable domain is DSGVTQTPKHLITATGQRVTLRCSPRSGDLSVYWYQQSLDQGLQFLIQYYNGEERAKGNILERFSAQQFPDLHSELNLSSLELGDSALYFCANTRQGAVSDTEAFFGQGTRLTVV.

This chain joins TRBV2 and TRBJ2-7; D is uncertain. V was pared by 1 base and J by 4 bases, with 14 bases between. CDR1 is SNHLY and CDR2 is FYNNEI in the germline V gene. The CDR3 is 15 residues long. The CDR3 here is CASSEEVGFEYEQYF. The CDR3 DNA sequence: TGTGCCAGCAGTGAAGAGGTGGGCTTCGAGTACGAGCAGTACTTC. Filled out from reference TRBV2 and TRBJ2-7, the complete variable domain reads EPEVTQTPSHQVTQMGQEVILRCVPISNHLYFYWYRQILGQKVEFLVSFYNNEISEKSEIFDDQFSVERPDGSNFTLKIRSTKLEDSAMYFCASSEEVGFEYEQYFGPGTRLTVT.

The V gene is TRBV5-8, the J gene TRBJ1-4, with D unclear. The germline V gene encodes CDR1 SGHTS and CDR2 YDEGEE. V was pared by 4 bases and J by 0 bases, with 10 bases between. The CDR3 covers 15 residues. The CDR3 loop is CASSRQSATNEKLFF. The CDR3 DNA reads as TGTGCCAGCAGCCGTCAGAGTGCAACTAATGAAAAACTGTTTTTT.

This clone occurred once. The chain has TRBV27 and TRBJ1-2; maybe TRBD1 (5 bases). The germline V gene has CDR1 MNHEY and CDR2 SMNVEV (reference sequence). V was clipped by 6 bases and J by 1 base, with 15 bases between them. The CDR3 contains 15 residues. This CDR3 reads CASSLGGESNYGYTF. The CDR3 DNA is TGTGCCAGCAGCCTTGGAGGGGAAAGTAACTATGGCTACACCTTC.

The chain has TRBV29-1 and TRBJ2-7, with 7 bases lining up with TRBD1. Per germline, CDR1 SQVTM and CDR2 ANQGSEA. Germline trimming cut 3 bases from V and 3 bases from J; bases unmatched to any gene: 5. The CDR3 contains 13 residues. The CDR3 here is CSVETAGGYEQYF. The CDR3 DNA reads TGCAGCGTTGAGACCGCAGGGGGCTACGAGCAGTACTTC.

The chain joins TRBV6-4 to TRBJ1-1; D is uncertain. Between the trimmed V and J ends, which lost 4 bases and 0 bases, there was a span of 6 bases. CDR3 length: 13 amino acids. CDR1 and CDR2 (germline): MRHNA, SNTAGT. DNA of the CDR3: TGTGCCAGCAGTGTGTCGGTGAACACTGAAGCTTTCTTT. Amino acids: CASSVSVNTEAFF.

The chain recombines TRBV7-9 with TRBJ1-5, with D unclear. The ends were cut back, 1 base at V and 7 bases at J, with 8 bases in the middle. The CDR3 consists of 13 residues. CDR1 is SEHNR and CDR2 is FQNEAQ in the germline V gene (reference sequence). In DNA, the CDR3 is TGTGCCAGCAGCTTAGACCCGAGGCAGCCCCAGCATTTT. Encoded protein: CASSLDPRQPQHF.

The CDR3 DNA is TGTGCCAGCAGCGGAAGGGACAGGGGGGACTCCTCTGGAAACACCATATATTTT. It translates to CASSGRDRGDSSGNTIYF. This chain uses TRBV7-6 with TRBJ1-3; 11 positions agree with TRBD1. Germline V CDR1 and CDR2: SGHVS, FNYEAQ. The CDR3 sequence is 18 residues long. V dropped 5 bases and J dropped 0; count of bases not matched to a gene: 9.

The chain couples TRBV5-1 to TRBJ2-2; possible D gene TRBD2, 6 bases. In germline, CDR1 is SGHRS, CDR2 YFSETQ. V was shortened by 0 bases and J by 2 bases, with 11 bases between the two germline ends. The CDR3 runs to 16 residues. The DNA of the CDR3 is TGCGCCAGCAGCTTGGAGGGCGGGGCTAACACCGGGGAGCTGTTTTTT. This translates into CASSLEGGANTGELFF.

The rearrangement uses TRBV9 and TRBJ2-5, with D hard to call. The CDR3 contains 14 residues. The V end was cut by 0 bases, the J end by 5 bases, with 11 bases between. The germline V gene encodes CDR1 SGDLS and CDR2 YYNGEE. CDR3 protein: CASSVGTHEETQYF. CDR3 sequence (DNA): TGTGCCAGCAGCGTAGGCACCCACGAGGAGACCCAGTACTTC.

The V call is TRBV5-5, the J call TRBJ1-3; D call uncertain. Germline V gene lookup returns CDR1 SGHKS and CDR2 YYEKEE (reference sequence). V dropped 0 bases and J dropped 0 bases, with 4 bases sitting between them. This CDR3 is built from 14 residues. The CDR3 DNA is TGTGCCAGCAGCTTGGTGGCCTCTGGAAACACCATATATTTT. As protein: CASSLVASGNTIYF.

This clone was picked up one time. The J gene is TRBJ1-2, the V gene TRBV6-5, with unresolved D. V lost 4 bases, J lost 4 bases, and 7 bases lay in between. This CDR3 has 12 residues. The germline V gene has CDR1 MNHEY and CDR2 SVGAGI. CDR3 protein: CASSSTAYGYTF. CDR3 in DNA: TGTGCCAGCAGTTCTACAGCCTATGGCTACACCTTC.

The chain combines TRBV5-1 with TRBJ2-1; D remains unclear. Germline CDR1 is SGHRS and CDR2 is YFSETQ. This CDR3 has 15 amino acids. Trimming left V 0 bases short and J 3 bases short, with 10 bases between. In DNA form, the CDR3 reads TGCGCCAGCAGCTTGGGGGCCAGCTTCTACAATGAGCAGTTCTTC. This sequence encodes CASSLGASFYNEQFF.

This clone has a handful of counts. This CDR3 reads CSARGDRLEQYF. The DNA of the CDR3 is TGCAGCGCCCGCGGGGACAGGCTGGAGCAGTACTTC. The chain combines TRBV29-1 with TRBJ2-7; 8 nucleotides match TRBD1. J gave up 7 bases and V 7 bases, and 9 bases lay outside the gene matches. The CDR3 sequence is 12 residues long. From germline, CDR1 is SQVTM and CDR2 ANQGSEA.